This T cell receptor beta chain was sequenced for a study of T cells after yellow fever vaccination. Across the whole study: Libraries from low-cell-number fractions were prepared with the SMART-Seq v4 Ultra Low Input RNA kit. Notes on the study in general: Clonotypes shared by both compartments, CD4 and CD8, made up a small share. Boosting was followed by the reappearance of most primary-vaccination clones (96% CD4, more than 70% CD8).

In TCRdb, the 5' RACE reads were re-called with MiXCR into one record per CDR3 protein. This sample yields 400,000 to 650,000 distinct CDR3 sequences, of which roughly 22% are seen a single time; 15% to 20% belongs to the top ten. In its sample, this clonotype was seen a few times. Its target is unknown. Germline assignment: CDR1 SGHAT and CDR2 FQNNGV. The germline V and J ends were trimmed by 4 bases and 3 bases, with 9 bases remaining between them. This CDR3 is 13 amino acids long. Specimen: PBMCs, collected roughly 23 days after the first yellow fever vaccination. This TCR was sampled from a man aged 18 to 30 who received the YFV17D yellow fever vaccine. This chain links TRBV11-2 with TRBJ1-2, with a possible D match to TRBD1 (5 bases). CDR3 region: CASSWGTDYGYTF. As DNA, the CDR3 is TGTGCCAGCAGCTGGGGGACTGACTATGGCTACACCTTC.